This passage covers 5 T cell receptor beta chains from one sample sequenced in a study of blood T cell repertoires in COVID-19. The protocol was immunoSEQ multiplex PCR, while the TCRdb copy is restricted to in-frame clones and leaves out a portion. The sample lists over 200,000 clones; roughly 89% were seen once. The sequencing sample was made of peripheral blood. The receptors originated from a man between 60 and 75 years old who had recovered from COVID-19.

This chain links TRBV5-4 with TRBJ2-1; TRBD1 might be the D (6 bases). The CDR3 consists of 15 residues. Trimming shortened V by 0 bases and J by 5 bases, and 12 bases separated the two germline ends. Germline V gene sequence: CDR1 SGHNT, CDR2 YYREEE (reference sequence). CDR3 amino acids: CASSLEPGQNNEQFF. The CDR3 DNA reads as TGTGCCAGCAGCTTGGAACCTGGACAGAACAATGAGCAGTTCTTC.

V gene TRBV6-4 combines with J gene TRBJ2-5; TRBD2 matches 11 bases. Per germline, CDR1 MRHNA and CDR2 SNTAGT. With V trimmed by 6 bases and J by 4 bases, 4 bases remained unmatched. The CDR3 contains 14 residues. The CDR3 DNA sequence: TGTGCCAGCAGCCCGACTAGCGGGGCAGAGACCCAGTACTTC. Its translation: CASSPTSGAETQYF.

The gene calls are TRBV2 and TRBJ1-1; no clear D. There are 13 residues in the CDR3. Trimming removed 1 base at V and 5 bases at J, with 8 bases between. Germline lookup yields CDR1 SNHLY and CDR2 FYNNEI. CDR3 DNA: TGTGCCAGCAGTGAAGGTCCGAGTACTGAAGCTTTCTTT. This translates into CASSEGPSTEAFF.

This clone appeared a single time. This chain uses TRBV28 with TRBJ2-7, with TRBD2 as a possible D gene (6 bases). The CDR3 is 13 residues long. V lost 5 bases, J lost 2 bases, and 10 bases lay in between. Germline V gene sequence: CDR1 MDHEN, CDR2 SYDVKM. Here the CDR3 DNA reads TGTGCCAGCAGTGGGGGGATTCCCTACGAGCAGTACTTC. Translation gives CASSGGIPYEQYF.

This chain's CDR3 is CATSDTQTTGYGYTF. The CDR3 coding sequence is TGTGCCACCAGTGATACGCAGACAACCGGCTATGGCTACACCTTC. The V and J genes are TRBV24-1 and TRBJ1-2; D not resolved. With 3 bases removed from V and 4 bases from J, the gap between germline ends came to 14 bases. This CDR3 contains 15 residues. The V gene's germline CDR1 is KGHDR and CDR2 SFDVKD.